This T cell receptor (beta chain) was recorded in a study of blood T cells in healthy people across ages. Study-wide results and limits: Long-lived and aged donors differed, with more naive CD4+ cells and higher diversity in the long-lived. It was not possible, with unsorted PBMCs, to conclusively compare naive and antigen-experienced cells.

Alongside a J-beta primer mix, a sample-barcoded 5' primer served in a second PCR lasting about 7 to 11 cycles. TCRdb reprocessed the 5' RACE reads via MiXCR and lists one record per CDR3 protein. The sample shows 700,000 to 1,000,000 distinct CDR3 sequences, more than 40% of them seen only once. Details on this clonotype: Its antigen is currently unknown.

Germline CDR1 is SGHTA and CDR2 is FQGNSA. Trimming removed 5 bases from V and 7 bases from J, with 17 bases in between. The CDR3 runs 14 residues. Caucasian, healthy and from Russia, the donors were aged between roughly 6 and 95. The receptor's source is a man aged 55 to 70 in good health. Source material: blood. This sequence joins TRBV7-2 and TRBJ1-1; possibly TRBD1 for D (6 bases). Here the CDR3 DNA reads TGTGCCAGCAGCGGAACAATCAGGACAGATGAAGCTTTCTTT. Translating gives CASSGTIRTDEAFF.